This T cell receptor beta chain derives from a study of regulatory T cells in long-lasting Graves disease. iRepertoire HTBI primers and Arm-PCR of CDR3 regions built TCR beta libraries. MiXCR, run by TCRdb on the multiplex PCR reads, gives a single entry per CDR3 protein. The sample has 400,000 to 500,000 distinct CDR3 sequences, roughly 17% seen once; the top ten hold 20% to 25%. CDR3 size: 14 residues. Germline CDR1 LNHNV, CDR2 YYDKDF (reference sequence). Trimming pared 0 bases from V and 9 bases from J, leaving 14 bases between. Time point reported: newly diagnosed GD, antithyroid drugs for less than 3 months. Following extraction of RNA from PBMCs, that RNA was used to make the TCR library. This clonotype was counted a few times. These data are also associated with another study on T cells in Graves' hyperthyroidism and ophthalmopathy. As reported in that work: Each diagnosis drew on symptoms, thyroxine, TRAb, thyroid ultrasound and orbital computed tomography findings.

This material consisted of peripheral blood mononuclear cells (PBMCs), taken at new diagnosis, from a patient treated with antithyroid drugs. The chain couples TRBV15 to TRBJ2-5; D is uncertain. This sequence originates from a woman aged 18-30 years with Graves disease. This CDR3 is CATSREPSWQAQYF. The CDR3 DNA sequence: TGTGCCACCAGCAGAGAGCCCTCCTGGCAAGCCCAGTACTTC.